The 15 T cell receptor beta chains given below trace back to one sample, sequenced in a study of blood T cells in healthy people across ages. Primed by a sample-barcoded 5' primer and a J-beta primer mix, a second PCR proceeded for about 6 to 11 cycles. TCRdb ran MiXCR on the 5' RACE reads and lists one entry per CDR3 protein. Here the sample spans about 680,000 distinct CDR3 sequences, approximately 50% being singletons. Sequences were obtained from blood. These receptor sequences come from a woman in her sixties or seventies in good health.

In its sample, this clonotype was seen a few times. The V call is TRBV20-1, the J call TRBJ2-7; possibly TRBD2 for D (6 bases). The germline gives CDR1 DFQATT, CDR2 SNEGSKA (reference sequence). V lost 6 bases to trimming and J lost 4 bases, with 16 bases between them. The CDR3 has 13 amino acids. In DNA form, the CDR3 reads TGCAGTGCCACGGGAGCCCTAAGTTACGAGCAGTACTTC. As protein: CSATGALSYEQYF.

The chain recombines TRBV20-1 with TRBJ2-1; 7 bases map to TRBD2. The V gene end was trimmed by 5 bases and the J gene end by 15 bases; junction bases not matched to a gene: 10. Germline-derived CDR1 and CDR2 are DFQATT and SNEGSKA (reference sequence). The length of the CDR3 is 11 residues. This chain's CDR3 is CSAPLLAYPFF. The CDR3 region has the DNA TGCAGTGCTCCCTTACTAGCGTACCCGTTCTTC.

The chain uses TRBV30 and TRBJ2-7; 8 positions match TRBD2. The CDR3 has 14 residues. Unmatched junction bases numbered 4, after V lost 0 bases and J lost 3 bases. Germline CDR1 GTSNPN, CDR2 SVGIG (reference sequence). CDR3 nucleotides: TGTGCCTGGAGTGTGAACGGGGGGGTCTACGAGCAGTACTTC. Translating it yields CAWSVNGGVYEQYF.

The chain uses TRBV7-3 and TRBJ2-1; D gene unclear. The CDR3 is 15 amino acids. V lost 4 bases and J lost 2, with 12 bases in between. Germline V gene sequence: CDR1 SGHTA, CDR2 FQGTGA. CDR3 nucleotides: TGTGCCAGCAGCTCCGACCTCCAAGCCTACAATGAGCAGTTCTTC. Translation: CASSSDLQAYNEQFF.

V gene TRBV5-4 combines with J gene TRBJ2-3; 12 bases line up with TRBD2. The CDR3 is 16 residues long. From germline, CDR1 is SGHNT and CDR2 YYREEE (reference sequence). V shed 0 bases, J shed 5 bases, and the junction held 4 bases outside the gene matches. CDR3 protein: CASSLGTSGALDTQYF. The CDR3 DNA reads TGTGCCAGCAGCTTGGGGACTAGCGGGGCGCTAGATACGCAGTATTTT.

This sequence joins TRBV18 and TRBJ1-2; the D gene is possibly TRBD1 (5 bases). This CDR3 spans 15 amino acids. Per germline, CDR1 KGHSH and CDR2 LQKENI. Trimming shortened V by 2 bases and J by 3 bases, and 13 bases separated the two germline ends. CDR3 coding DNA: TGTGCCAGCTCACCAACCCCCAGGGCGGACTATGGCTACACCTTC. Its translation is CASSPTPRADYGYTF.

In its sample, this clonotype was seen a few times. V usage is TRBV28 and J usage is TRBJ2-7; a possible D gene is TRBD2 (6 bases). The CDR3 consists of 13 residues. V was clipped by 3 bases and J by 3 bases, with 9 bases between them. In germline, CDR1 is MDHEN, CDR2 SYDVKM. The CDR3 sequence is CASSFGGDYEQYF. As DNA, the CDR3 is TGTGCCAGCAGTTTTGGAGGGGACTACGAGCAGTACTTC.

This clonotype has more than one count but fewer than ten. The rearrangement joins TRBV5-5 to TRBJ1-2; D is perhaps TRBD1 (6 bases). Per germline, CDR1 SGHKS and CDR2 YYEKEE (reference sequence). The CDR3 consists of 16 residues. V lost 0 bases and J 5 bases, leaving 17 bases between the germline ends. CDR3 nucleotides: TGTGCCAGCAGCTTGGACGGCGGGGGCGCAAGGTATGGCTACACCTTC. This gives the protein CASSLDGGGARYGYTF. The full variable domain, with the rest looked up from reference TRBV5-5 and TRBJ1-2, is DAGVTQSPTHLIKTRGQQVTLRCSPISGHKSVSWYQQVLGQGPQFIFQYYEKEERGRGNFPDRFSARQFPNYSSELNVNALLLGDSALYLCASSLDGGGARYGYTFGSGTRLTVV.

This chain joins TRBV25-1 and TRBJ1-4, with TRBD1 identical over 9 bases. Germline loops: CDR1 MGHDK, CDR2 SYGVNS. There are 15 residues in the CDR3. Trimming took 4 bases from V and 7 from J; bases not matched to a gene: 7. As DNA, the CDR3 is TGTGCCAGCAGTGCGCAAGGACAGGGGAGTGAAAAACTGTTTTTT. It is translated as CASSAQGQGSEKLFF.

V and J are TRBV7-3 and TRBJ2-5, with 8 bases identical to TRBD1. Looked up from germline, CDR1 is SGHTA and CDR2 is FQGTGA. V was clipped by 5 bases and J by 3 bases; unmatched bases: 2. The CDR3 runs to 13 residues. DNA of the CDR3: TGTGCCAGCAGCGGGACAGGAAAAGAGACCCAGTACTTC. It is translated as CASSGTGKETQYF.

This chain joins TRBV29-1 and TRBJ1-1, with a tentative D call TRBD1 (6 bases). Trimming left V 8 bases short and J 4 bases short, with 23 bases between. The CDR3 has 15 amino acids. Looked up from germline, CDR1 is SQVTM and CDR2 is ANQGSEA. The CDR3 nucleotides are TGCAGCCCTGTTGGGGTCGGGCTGGGGGCCACTGAAGCTTTCTTT. It yields the protein CSPVGVGLGATEAFF.

This clonotype occurred a few times. The chain carries TRBV10-3 and TRBJ2-3; D gene unclear. The CDR3 runs 13 residues. Between the trimmed V and J ends, which lost 2 bases and 5 bases, there was a span of 8 bases. Germline CDR1 ENHRY, CDR2 SYGVKD. CDR3 protein: CAISEPVVDTQYF. The CDR3 DNA reads as TGTGCCATCAGTGAGCCGGTGGTAGATACGCAGTATTTT.

This clonotype has more than one count but fewer than ten. The chain couples TRBV27 to TRBJ1-4, with TRBD1 matching over 7 bases. V shed 7 bases and J 7 bases; nucleotides not matched to a gene: 6. This CDR3 is 13 amino acids long. In germline, CDR1 is MNHEY, CDR2 SMNVEV (reference sequence). The CDR3 loop reads CASTTGWGEKLFF. In nucleotides, the CDR3 is TGTGCCAGCACGACAGGGTGGGGTGAAAAACTGTTTTTT.

Only a few counts were recorded for this clonotype. The chain is built from TRBV3-1 and TRBJ2-1, with TRBD2 as a possible D gene (6 bases). The V gene lost 1 base and the J gene lost 2 bases, with 9 bases spanning the gap. CDR3 length: 15 residues. The germline V gene encodes CDR1 LGHDT and CDR2 YNNKEL (reference sequence). The CDR3 here is CASSQAGAPYNEQFF. In DNA, the CDR3 is TGTGCCAGCAGCCAAGCGGGAGCCCCCTACAATGAGCAGTTCTTC.

This clonotype was seen a single time. The rearrangement uses TRBV5-1 and TRBJ2-7; TRBD1 aligns across 9 bases. Germline values: CDR1 SGHRS, CDR2 YFSETQ. This CDR3 has 15 amino acids. The trim removed 3 bases at V and 0 bases at J, leaving 4 bases unmatched. The CDR3 DNA is TGCGCCAGCAGCTGGGGGACAGGGAGCTCCTACGAGCAGTACTTC. Translating it yields CASSWGTGSSYEQYF.